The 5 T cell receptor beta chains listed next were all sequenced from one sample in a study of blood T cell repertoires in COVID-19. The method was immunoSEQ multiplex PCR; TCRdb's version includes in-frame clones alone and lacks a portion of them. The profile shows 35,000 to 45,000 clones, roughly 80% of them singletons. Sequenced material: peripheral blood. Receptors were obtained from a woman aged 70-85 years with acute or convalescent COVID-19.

CDR3 in DNA: TGTGCCAGCAGCCTTTCAGCGGGGGGGGTAGAGACCCAGTACTTC. Translating gives CASSLSAGGVETQYF. The rearrangement joins TRBV28 to TRBJ2-5, with 10 bases that match TRBD2. The CDR3 runs to 15 residues. V lost 6 bases, J lost 4 bases, and 8 bases stayed unmatched. Germline V gives CDR1 MDHEN, CDR2 SYDVKM.

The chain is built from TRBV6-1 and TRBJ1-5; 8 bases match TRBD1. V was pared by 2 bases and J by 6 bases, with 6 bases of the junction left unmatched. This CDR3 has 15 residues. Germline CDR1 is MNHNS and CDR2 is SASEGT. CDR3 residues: CASSETWTGTQPQHF. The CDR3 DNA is TGTGCCAGCAGTGAAACTTGGACAGGGACTCAGCCCCAGCATTTT.

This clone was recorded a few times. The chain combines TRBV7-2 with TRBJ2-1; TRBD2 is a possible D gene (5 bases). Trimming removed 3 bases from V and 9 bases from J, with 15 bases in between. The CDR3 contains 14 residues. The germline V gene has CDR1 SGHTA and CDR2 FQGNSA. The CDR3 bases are TGTGCCAGCAGCTTCAGTCTAGCCTCTAGTGAGCAGTTCTTC. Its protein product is CASSFSLASSEQFF.

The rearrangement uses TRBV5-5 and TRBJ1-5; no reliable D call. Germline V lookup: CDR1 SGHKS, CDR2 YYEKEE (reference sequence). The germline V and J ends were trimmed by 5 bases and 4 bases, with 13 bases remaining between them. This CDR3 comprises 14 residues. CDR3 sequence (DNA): TGTGCCAGCAGTGCGGGGATTGTGAATCAGCCCCAGCATTTT. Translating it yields CASSAGIVNQPQHF.

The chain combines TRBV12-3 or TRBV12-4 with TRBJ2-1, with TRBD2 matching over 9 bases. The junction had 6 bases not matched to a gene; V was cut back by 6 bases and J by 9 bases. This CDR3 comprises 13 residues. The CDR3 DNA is TGTGCCAGCAGCTTTCAAGCGGGAGGTGAGCAGTTCTTC. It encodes CASSFQAGGEQFF.